These 9 T cell receptor beta chains came from one sample sequenced in a study of human T cells and chemical hapten exposure (dated by TCRdb to the early 2020s). The time point label on this specimen signifies: pre-sensitization, week 0. The treatment or condition label, as the study defines it: therapeutic diphenylcyclopropenone sensitization with weekly scalp DPC. Libraries were made using RACE. The sequencer was a NextSeq 500. The raw public data were reprocessed by TCRdb itself: fastp quality trimming at Q25, MiXCR clonotype calling, in-frame beta chains only. Rows are unified per CDR3 protein, each entry keeping the most common DNA and genes. The sample table holds around 330,000 distinct CDR3 sequences, of which roughly 6% were seen once. The ten largest account for over 6.5% of the sample. Specimen: whole blood, collected in connection with sensitization to the hapten diphenylcyclopropenone (DPC). All receptors derive from a woman in her late teens or twenties with alopecia areata. Some clones in this sample may be carry-over from other donors' samples.

The chain employs TRBV10-3 and TRBJ2-7; TRBD1 or TRBD2 may be the D gene (5 bases each). Per germline, CDR1 ENHRY and CDR2 SYGVKD. Between the trimmed V and J ends, which lost 10 bases and 6 bases, there was a span of 28 bases. The CDR3 has 16 amino acids. DNA for the CDR3: TGTGCCACCTTGCCCGACCAGGGAAAAGGAGGATCCGAGCAGTACTTC. It encodes CATLPDQGKGGSEQYF.

V gene TRBV5-4 combines with J gene TRBJ2-5; TRBD2 aligns across 9 bases. Unmatched junction bases numbered 7, after V lost 0 bases and J lost 4 bases. The CDR3 sequence is 16 residues long. Germline CDR1 and CDR2: SGHNT and YYREEE (reference sequence). CDR3 region: CASSLGAASGVETQYF. DNA for the CDR3: TGTGCCAGCAGCTTGGGGGCTGCTAGCGGGGTAGAGACCCAGTACTTC.

This clonotype has only a few counts. This chain joins TRBV6-5 and TRBJ2-3, with 9 bases fitting TRBD1. Germline values: CDR1 MNHEY, CDR2 SVGAGI. Trimming cost V 2 bases and J 4 bases; bases outside gene matches: 4. The CDR3 extends over 15 amino acids. CDR3 in DNA: TGTGCCAGCAGTTACGGGGGACAGGGCTCAGATACGCAGTATTTT. This gives the protein CASSYGGQGSDTQYF.

This clonotype appeared many times. The J gene is TRBJ2-1, the V gene TRBV12-3 or TRBV12-4, with TRBD1 identical over 12 bases. CDR3 length equals 14 residues. V shed 7 bases, J shed 9 bases, and the junction held 7 bases outside the gene matches. The CDR3 is CASTGTGGLGEQFF. CDR3 nucleotide sequence: TGTGCCAGCACCGGGACAGGGGGCCTTGGTGAGCAGTTCTTC.

This clonotype has a count of ten or more. The chain combines TRBV2 with TRBJ1-4; no clear D gene. Germline CDR1 reads SNHLY; CDR2 reads FYNNEI. The CDR3 totals 13 residues. Trimming took off 3 bases at V and 10 bases at J, with 12 bases between the two ends. CDR3 sequence (DNA): TGTGCCAGCAGTGATCTCTCTGCCGCAAAACTGTTTTTT. Translated: CASSDLSAAKLFF.

The sample holds many counts of this clonotype. The chain recombines TRBV7-9 with TRBJ1-6; D ambiguous. The CDR3 is made up of 14 amino acids. The germline V gene has CDR1 SEHNR and CDR2 FQNEAQ (reference sequence). Trimming pared 4 bases from V and 8 bases from J, leaving 12 bases between. The CDR3 reads CASSSSRTDSPLHF. The CDR3 coding sequence is TGTGCCAGCAGCTCCTCCCGTACAGATTCACCCCTCCACTTT.

The chain employs TRBV6-2 or TRBV6-3 and TRBJ1-2, with D uncertain. The CDR3 totals 13 residues. V lost 4 bases and J lost 2, with 8 bases in between. The germline V gene encodes CDR1 MNHEY and CDR2 SVGEGT. The CDR3 DNA follows: TGTGCCAGCAGTTCTAATGAGAACTATGGCTACACCTTC. It specifies CASSSNENYGYTF.

The rearrangement links TRBV10-3 to TRBJ2-3, with 8 bases that match TRBD2. The V and J ends lost 10 bases and 1 base, in that order; junction bases with no gene match: 16. Germline CDR1 ENHRY, CDR2 SYGVKD. The CDR3 has 17 residues. The CDR3 DNA reads TGTGCCACCGTGGCGCCATCCGGGACTAGAGGCACAGATACGCAGTATTTT. It specifies CATVAPSGTRGTDTQYF.

There are a few counts of this clonotype. This rearrangement joins TRBV18 to TRBJ1-1, with TRBD1 matching over 7 bases. The CDR3 has 14 residues. After removal of 3 bases from V and 5 bases from J, the junction contained 6 bases not matched to a gene. CDR1 and CDR2 (germline): KGHSH, LQKENI. CDR3 nucleotide sequence: TGTGCCAGCTCACCGTCGACAGGGAGAACTGAAGCTTTCTTT. It is translated as CASSPSTGRTEAFF.